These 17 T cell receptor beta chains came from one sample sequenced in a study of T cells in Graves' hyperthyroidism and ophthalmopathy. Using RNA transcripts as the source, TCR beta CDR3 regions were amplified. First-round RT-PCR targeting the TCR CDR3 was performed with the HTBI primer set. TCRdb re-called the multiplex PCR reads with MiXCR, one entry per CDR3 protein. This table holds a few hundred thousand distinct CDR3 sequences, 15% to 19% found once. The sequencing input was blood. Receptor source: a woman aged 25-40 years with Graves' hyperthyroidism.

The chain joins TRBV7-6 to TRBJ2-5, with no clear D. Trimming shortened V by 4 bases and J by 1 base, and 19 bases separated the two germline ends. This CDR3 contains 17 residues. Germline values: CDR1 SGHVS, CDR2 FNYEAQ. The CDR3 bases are TGTGCCAGCAGCTCACCTGGAGCTCGGAGTTCCCAAGAGACCCAGTACTTC. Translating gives CASSSPGARSSQETQYF.

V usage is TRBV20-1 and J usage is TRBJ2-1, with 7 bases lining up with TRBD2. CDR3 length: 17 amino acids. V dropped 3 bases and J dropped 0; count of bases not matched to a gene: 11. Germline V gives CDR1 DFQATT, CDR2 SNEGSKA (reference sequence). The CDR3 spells CSASPFWGGSSYNEQFF. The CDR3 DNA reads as TGCAGTGCTAGTCCTTTTTGGGGAGGGAGCTCCTACAATGAGCAGTTCTTC.

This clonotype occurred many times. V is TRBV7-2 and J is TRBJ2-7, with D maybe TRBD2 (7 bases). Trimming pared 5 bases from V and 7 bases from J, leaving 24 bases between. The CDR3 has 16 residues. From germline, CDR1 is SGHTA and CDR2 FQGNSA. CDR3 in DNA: TGTGCCAGCAGCCAGAACCGAGGGGGAGGGGTAGAAGAGCAGTACTTC. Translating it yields CASSQNRGGGVEEQYF.

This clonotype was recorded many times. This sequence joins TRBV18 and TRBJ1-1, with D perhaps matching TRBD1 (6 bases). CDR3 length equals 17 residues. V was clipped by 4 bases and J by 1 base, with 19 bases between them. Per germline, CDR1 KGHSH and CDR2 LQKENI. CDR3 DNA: TGTGCCAGCTCACTGAGGACAGCGAGCGACCCGAACACTGAAGCTTTCTTT. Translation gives CASSLRTASDPNTEAFF.

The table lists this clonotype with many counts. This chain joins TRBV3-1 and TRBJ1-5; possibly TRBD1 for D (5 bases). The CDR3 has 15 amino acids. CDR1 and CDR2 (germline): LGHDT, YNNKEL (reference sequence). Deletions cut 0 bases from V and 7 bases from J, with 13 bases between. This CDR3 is CASSQDTGVGQPQHF. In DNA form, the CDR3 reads TGTGCCAGCAGCCAAGATACAGGCGTTGGACAGCCCCAGCATTTT.

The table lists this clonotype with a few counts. The CDR3 spells CSAVQPGGYSNQPQHF. The CDR3 DNA sequence: TGCAGTGCTGTCCAGCCCGGCGGATATAGCAATCAGCCCCAGCATTTT. This sequence joins TRBV20-1 and TRBJ1-5; D gene ambiguous. Per germline, CDR1 DFQATT and CDR2 SNEGSKA (reference sequence). CDR3 length equals 16 residues. V shed 5 bases and J shed 0 bases, with 17 bases lying between them.

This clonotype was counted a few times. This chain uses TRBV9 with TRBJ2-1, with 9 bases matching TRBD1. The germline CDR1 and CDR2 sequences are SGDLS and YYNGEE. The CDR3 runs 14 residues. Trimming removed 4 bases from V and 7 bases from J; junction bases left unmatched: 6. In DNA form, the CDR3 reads TGTGCCAGCAGCCCATGGGACAGGGAAAATGAGCAGTTCTTC. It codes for CASSPWDRENEQFF.

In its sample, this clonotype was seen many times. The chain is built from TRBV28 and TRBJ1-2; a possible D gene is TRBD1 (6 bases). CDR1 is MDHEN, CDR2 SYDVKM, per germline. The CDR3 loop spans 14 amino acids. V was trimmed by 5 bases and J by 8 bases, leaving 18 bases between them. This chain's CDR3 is CASSLNRDTVGYTF. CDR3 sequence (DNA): TGTGCCAGCAGTCTTAACCGGGACACGGTCGGCTACACCTTC.

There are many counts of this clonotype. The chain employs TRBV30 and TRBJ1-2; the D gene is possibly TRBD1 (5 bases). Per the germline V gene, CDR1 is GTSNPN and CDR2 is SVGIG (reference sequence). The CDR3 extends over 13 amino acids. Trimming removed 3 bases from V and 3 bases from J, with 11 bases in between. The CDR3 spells CAWSARQYYGYTF. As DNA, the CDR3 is TGTGCCTGGAGCGCCCGACAGTACTATGGCTACACCTTC.

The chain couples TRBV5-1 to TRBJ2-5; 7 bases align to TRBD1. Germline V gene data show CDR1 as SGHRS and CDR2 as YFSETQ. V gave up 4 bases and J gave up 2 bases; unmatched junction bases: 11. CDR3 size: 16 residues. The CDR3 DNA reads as TGCGCCAGCAGCCCGGGTGTAGACAGGGTACAAGAGACCCAGTACTTC. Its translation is CASSPGVDRVQETQYF. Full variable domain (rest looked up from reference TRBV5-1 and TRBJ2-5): KAGVTQTPRYLIKTRGQQVTLSCSPISGHRSVSWYQQTPGQGLQFLFEYFSETQRNKGNFPGRFSGRQFSNSRSEMNVSTLELGDSALYLCASSPGVDRVQETQYFGPGTRLLVL.

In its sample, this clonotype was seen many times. CDR3 protein: CSALRTGGSEGTEAFF. In DNA form, the CDR3 reads TGCAGTGCCCTTCGGACAGGGGGATCGGAAGGCACTGAAGCTTTCTTT. The chain employs TRBV20-1 and TRBJ1-1; 10 bases are shared with TRBD1. The length of the CDR3 is 16 residues. Germline CDR1 DFQATT, CDR2 SNEGSKA (reference sequence). Trimming took 6 bases from V and 4 from J; bases not matched to a gene: 14.

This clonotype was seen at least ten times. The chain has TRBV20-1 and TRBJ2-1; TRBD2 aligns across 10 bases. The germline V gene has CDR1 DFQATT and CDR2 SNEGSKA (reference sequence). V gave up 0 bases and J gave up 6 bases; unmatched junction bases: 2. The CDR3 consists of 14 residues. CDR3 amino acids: CSARELAGSNEQFF. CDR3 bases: TGCAGTGCTAGAGAACTAGCGGGAAGCAATGAGCAGTTCTTC.

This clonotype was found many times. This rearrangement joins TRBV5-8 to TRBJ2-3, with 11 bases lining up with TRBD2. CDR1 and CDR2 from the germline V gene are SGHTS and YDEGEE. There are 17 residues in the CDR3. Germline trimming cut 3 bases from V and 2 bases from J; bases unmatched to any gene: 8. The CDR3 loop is CASSSGRTSGPTDTQYF. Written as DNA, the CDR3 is TGTGCCAGCAGCTCTGGAAGGACTAGCGGGCCCACAGATACGCAGTATTTT.

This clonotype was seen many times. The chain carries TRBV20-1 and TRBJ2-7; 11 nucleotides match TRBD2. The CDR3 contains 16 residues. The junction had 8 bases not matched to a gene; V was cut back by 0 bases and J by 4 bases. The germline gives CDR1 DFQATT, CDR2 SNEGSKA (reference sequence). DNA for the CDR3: TGCAGTGCTAGAGATTTAAGACTAGCGGGGCTATACGAGCAGTACTTC. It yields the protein CSARDLRLAGLYEQYF.

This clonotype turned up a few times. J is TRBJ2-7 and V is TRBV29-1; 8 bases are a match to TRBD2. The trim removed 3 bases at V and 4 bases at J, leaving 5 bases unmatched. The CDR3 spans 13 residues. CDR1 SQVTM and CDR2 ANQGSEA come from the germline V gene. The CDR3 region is CSVEVGRGYEQYF. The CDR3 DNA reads TGCAGCGTTGAGGTCGGGAGGGGTTACGAGCAGTACTTC.

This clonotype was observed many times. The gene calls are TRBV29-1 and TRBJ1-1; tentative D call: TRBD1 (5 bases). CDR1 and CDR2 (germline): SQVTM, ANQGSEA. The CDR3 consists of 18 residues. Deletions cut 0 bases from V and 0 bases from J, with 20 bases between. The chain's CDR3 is CSVEDNFGPGTLNTEAFF. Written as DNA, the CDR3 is TGCAGCGTTGAAGATAATTTCGGACCGGGGACGCTGAACACTGAAGCTTTCTTT.

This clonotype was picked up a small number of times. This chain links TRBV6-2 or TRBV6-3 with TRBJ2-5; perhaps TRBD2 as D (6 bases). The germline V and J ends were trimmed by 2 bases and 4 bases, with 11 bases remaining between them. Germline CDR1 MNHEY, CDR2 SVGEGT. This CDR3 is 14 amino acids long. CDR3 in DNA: TGTGCCAGCAGTTACCTGCAGGGAGGAGAGACCCAGTACTTC. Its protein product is CASSYLQGGETQYF.